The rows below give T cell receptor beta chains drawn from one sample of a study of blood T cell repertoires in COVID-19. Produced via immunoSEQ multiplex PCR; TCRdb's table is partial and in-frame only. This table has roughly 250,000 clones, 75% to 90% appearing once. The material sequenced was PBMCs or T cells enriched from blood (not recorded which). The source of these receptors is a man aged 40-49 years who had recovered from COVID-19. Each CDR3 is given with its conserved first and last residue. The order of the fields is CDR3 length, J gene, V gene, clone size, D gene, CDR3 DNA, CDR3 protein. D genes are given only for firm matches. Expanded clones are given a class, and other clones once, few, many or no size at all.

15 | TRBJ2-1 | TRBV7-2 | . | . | TGTGCCAGCAGCTTAGGCGGGATCTCCTACAATGAGCAGTTCTTC | CASSLGGISYNEQFF
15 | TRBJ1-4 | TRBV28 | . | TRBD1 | TGTGCCAGCAGTTTAGGAGGGACAGGGGCTGAAAAACTGTTTTTT | CASSLGGTGAEKLFF
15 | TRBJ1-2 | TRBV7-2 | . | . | TGTGCCAGCAGCCCGCCCCCGGCAGGGGTCTATGGCTACACCTTC | CASSPPPAGVYGYTF
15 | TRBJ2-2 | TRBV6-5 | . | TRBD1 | TGTGCCAGCAGTAGACAGGGCTTTTCCACCGGGGAGCTGTTTTTT | CASSRQGFSTGELFF
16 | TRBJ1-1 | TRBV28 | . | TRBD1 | TGTGCCAGCAGTTACGGGACAGGGACGGCGAGCACTGAAGCTTTCTTT | CASSYGTGTASTEAFF
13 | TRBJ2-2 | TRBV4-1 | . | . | TGCGCCAGCAGCCCAACCCTCGGGAGGGAGCTGTTTTTT | CASSPTLGRELFF
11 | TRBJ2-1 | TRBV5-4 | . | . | TGTGCCAGCAGCCGTGTTAATGAGCAGTTCTTC | CASSRVNEQFF
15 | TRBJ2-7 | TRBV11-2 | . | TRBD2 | TGTGCCAGCAGCTTAGTGAGCGGGAGGATCCACGAGCAGTACTTC | CASSLVSGRIHEQYF
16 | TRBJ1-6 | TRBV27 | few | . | TGTGCCAGCAGTTTCGGCATGCAGAGGAATAATTCACCCCTCCACTTT | CASSFGMQRNNSPLHF
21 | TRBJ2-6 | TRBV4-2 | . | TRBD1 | TGTGCCAGCAGCCAAGCACTATCCCAGACAGGGGGCTTTTTTGGGGCCAACGTCCTGACTTTC | CASSQALSQTGGFFGANVLTF
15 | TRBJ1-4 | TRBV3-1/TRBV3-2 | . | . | TGTGCCAGCAGCCCTCTTGGGAGCGAAAATGAAAAACTGTTTTTT | CASSPLGSENEKLFF
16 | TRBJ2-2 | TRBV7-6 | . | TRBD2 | TGTGCCAGCAGTCGAAGACTAGCGGGGGACACCGGGGAGCTGTTTTTT | CASSRRLAGDTGELFF
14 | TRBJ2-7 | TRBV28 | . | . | TGTGCCAGCAGTTTATTGGGGCCTATACGAGGGCAGTACTTC | CASSLLGPIRGQYF
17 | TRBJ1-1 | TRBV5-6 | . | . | TGTGCCAGCAGCCTCTTTACAAATGCGGGTGGGAACACTGAAGCTTTCTTT | CASSLFTNAGGNTEAFF
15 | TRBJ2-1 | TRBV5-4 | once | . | TGTGCCAGCAGCTTGGATCTAGCCAGTTGGGATGAGCAGTTCTTC | CASSLDLASWDEQFF
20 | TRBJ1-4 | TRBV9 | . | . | TGTGCCAGCAGCGTAGGGAAAATGCAGGGGTTCGACTATCTGCGGGAAAAACTGTTTTTT | CASSVGKMQGFDYLREKLFF
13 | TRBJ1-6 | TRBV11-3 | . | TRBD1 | TGTGCCAGCAGCCGAATAGGGACAGGTCCCCTCCACTTT | CASSRIGTGPLHF
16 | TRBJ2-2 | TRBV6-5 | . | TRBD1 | TGTGCCAGCAGTTACGGGGGACAGTGGAACACCGGGGAGCTGTTTTTT | CASSYGGQWNTGELFF
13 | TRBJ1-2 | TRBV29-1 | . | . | TGCAGCGTCGAAGAGCTACCTAACTATGGCTACACCTTC | CSVEELPNYGYTF
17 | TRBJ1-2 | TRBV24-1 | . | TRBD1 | TGTGCCACCAGTGACCAGACGGACAGGGGCCGGGGTGATGGCTACACCTTC | CATSDQTDRGRGDGYTF
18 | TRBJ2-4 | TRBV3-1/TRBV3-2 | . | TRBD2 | TGTGCCAGCAGCCAAGGGATGGGACTAGCGGGAAAAGGAAACATTCAGTACTTC | CASSQGMGLAGKGNIQYF
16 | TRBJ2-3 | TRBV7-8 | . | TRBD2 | TGTGCCAGCAGCTTAGTAGCGGGGGGAAGCACAGATACGCAGTATTTT | CASSLVAGGSTDTQYF
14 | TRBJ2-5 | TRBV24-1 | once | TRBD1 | TGTGCCACCAGCCGGGACAGGGTAGGAGAGACCCAGTACTTC | CATSRDRVGETQYF
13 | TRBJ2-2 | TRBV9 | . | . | TGTGCCAGCAGCCGGGACATCGCCGGGGAGCTGTTTTTT | CASSRDIAGELFF
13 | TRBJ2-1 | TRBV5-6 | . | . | TGTGCCAGCAGCTTGGCCTACGCAATTGAGCAGTTCTTC | CASSLAYAIEQFF
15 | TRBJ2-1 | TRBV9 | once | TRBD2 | TGTGCCAGCAGCGTAGACACAGGACTAGCCGGCGAGCAGTTCTTC | CASSVDTGLAGEQFF
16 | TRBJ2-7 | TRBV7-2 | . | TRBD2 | TGTGCCAGCAGCTTAGCGTCGGGACTAGCGGGAGGGTCTATGTACTTC | CASSLASGLAGGSMYF